The present T cell receptor (beta chain) was sequenced within a study of coeliac disease. In the study overall: Without high-resolution HLA typing, biased TRBV7-2 usage was examined as a proof of principle.

For this clone: Its specificity is unknown.

Using immunoSEQ multiplex PCR, the repertoire was profiled, and TCRdb retains in-frame clones only, with some absent. Of roughly 6,500 clones listed, around two thirds were seen once; the top ten hold about 6.7%. Points from the study as a whole: Few TRB amino acid sequences were shared between samples; most were unique.

V shed 0 bases and J 2 bases; nucleotides not matched to a gene: 6. The CDR3 length is 17 residues. The germline CDR1 and CDR2 sequences are SGHNT and YYREEE (reference sequence). The V call is TRBV5-4, the J call TRBJ2-2, with 8 positions matching TRBD2. The TCR comes from a man aged 50 to 60 with active celiac disease. The sequencing input was lamina propria lymphocytes from the gut. The CDR3 protein is CASSLVLTSGNTGELFF. In DNA, the CDR3 is TGTGCCAGCAGCTTGGTTCTAACTAGCGGAAACACCGGGGAGCTGTTTTTT.